This T cell receptor (beta chain) is drawn from a study of Graves' ophthalmopathy and Graves' hyperthyroidism. V was trimmed by 3 bases and J by 2 bases, leaving 7 bases between them. CDR3 length: 13 residues. Points from the study as a whole: Most expanded clonotypes from thyroid (those above 0.001 frequency) were also found in blood.

The sequenced template was RNA, covering the TCR beta CDR3 region. A first-round RT-PCR used HTBI primers, followed by a second-round multiplex PCR. One entry per CDR3 protein results from TCRdb running MiXCR on the multiplex PCR reads. The repertoire has some 170,000 distinct CDR3 sequences, around 40% of them found once; the top ten carry about 8.2%. At least ten counts were recorded for this clonotype. Its matching antigen is unknown. Reliance was placed on clinical symptoms, serum thyroxine, TRAb, thyroid ultrasound and orbital computed tomography for diagnosis. The source of the PBMCs was 10 ml of fresh peripheral blood.

The V call is TRBV12-3 or TRBV12-4, the J call TRBJ2-5; D is possibly TRBD1 (5 bases). This clonotype was obtained from a man aged 25 to 40 with Graves' ophthalmopathy. Sequenced material: peripheral blood. In DNA, the CDR3 is TGTGCCAGCAGTTTTAGGGGACAAGAGACCCAGTACTTC. Its translation: CASSFRGQETQYF.